A single T cell receptor beta chain is shown here with its context. The data were taken from a study of T cell repertoires in cytomegalovirus infection. Germline V gene data show CDR1 as SGHDN and CDR2 as FVKESK. Trimming removed 2 bases from V and 11 bases from J, with 15 bases in between. The CDR3 contains 13 residues. TCRdb analysed the reads with MiXCR anew, one entry per CDR3 protein. The sample lists 150,000 to 200,000 distinct CDR3 sequences, under 30% seen once, with roughly 32% in the top ten. The genes are TRBV14 and TRBJ1-1; D ambiguous. The TCR was taken from a human donor in good health (CMV status not recorded). Some clones in this sample may be carry-over from other donors' samples. Source material: PBMCs. The CDR3: CASSQMLAGAAFF. DNA of the CDR3: TGTGCCAGCAGCCAAATGCTTGCGGGAGCGGCTTTCTTT.